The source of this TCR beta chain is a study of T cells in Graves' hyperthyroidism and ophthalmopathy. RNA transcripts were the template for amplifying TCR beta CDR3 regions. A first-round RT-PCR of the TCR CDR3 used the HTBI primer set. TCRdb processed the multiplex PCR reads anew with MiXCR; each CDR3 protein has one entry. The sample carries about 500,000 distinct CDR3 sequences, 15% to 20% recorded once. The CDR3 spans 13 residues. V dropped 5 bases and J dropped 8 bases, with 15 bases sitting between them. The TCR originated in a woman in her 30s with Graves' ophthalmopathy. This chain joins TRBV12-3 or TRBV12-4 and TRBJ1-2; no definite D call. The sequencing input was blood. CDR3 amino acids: CASSPRRQLGYTF. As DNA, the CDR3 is TGTGCCAGCAGTCCCCGGAGGCAGTTGGGCTACACCTTC.